A single sample is the source of the 24 T cell receptor beta chains below, sequenced in a study of Tregs in tolerant kidney transplant recipients (dated by TCRdb to between 2018 and 2020). The library was generated by the immunoSEQ multiplex PCR assay. TCRdb limited this immuneACCESS table to in-frame rearrangements with V and J called. A share of clones is missing; checked studies link under half to unresolved V genes, and the rest is unexplained. For this sample there are approximately 60,000 clones; around 80% appear just once. The ten most abundant clones make up roughly 5.2% of the sample. The sequenced material came from CD4+ T cells from blood. The source is a human donor in good health.

The chain recombines TRBV9 with TRBJ1-3; D possibly corresponds to TRBD1 (5 bases). Germline values: CDR1 SGDLS, CDR2 YYNGEE. Trimming stripped 6 bases from V and 0 bases from J, with 10 bases between. The CDR3 has 14 amino acids. The CDR3 loop reads CASKGTHSGNTIYF. Written as DNA, the CDR3 is TGTGCCAGCAAGGGGACCCACTCTGGAAACACCATATATTTT.

V is TRBV7-2 and J is TRBJ2-1, with 7 bases fitting TRBD1. The CDR3 consists of 14 residues. Germline V gene data show CDR1 as SGHTA and CDR2 as FQGNSA. The J segment lost 5 bases and the V segment lost 2 bases, leaving 3 bases of the junction unmatched. The CDR3 here is CASSLNRGNNEQFF. The CDR3 DNA reads TGTGCCAGCAGCTTAAACAGGGGAAACAATGAGCAGTTCTTC.

The rearrangement joins TRBV5-5 to TRBJ1-4; unclear D gene. This CDR3 contains 17 residues. The germline V and J ends were trimmed by 0 bases and 0 bases, with 12 bases remaining between them. CDR1 is SGHKS and CDR2 is YYEKEE in the germline V gene (reference sequence). For the CDR3, the DNA is TGTGCCAGCAGCTTGGCCGAGTGGCCTGCAACTAATGAAAAACTGTTTTTT. Protein: CASSLAEWPATNEKLFF.

The rearrangement joins TRBV11-3 to TRBJ2-5; 8 bases fit TRBD2. Germline values: CDR1 SGHNT, CDR2 YENEEA. The CDR3 consists of 16 residues. Germline trimming cut 6 bases from V and 4 bases from J; bases unmatched to any gene: 13. In DNA form, the CDR3 reads TGTGCCAGCAGAGACCCGGGACTAGGGGGACCAGAGACCCAGTACTTC. Translation gives CASRDPGLGGPETQYF.

This chain connects TRBV15 to TRBJ1-4; no definite D call. In germline, CDR1 is LNHNV, CDR2 YYDKDF (reference sequence). CDR3 length equals 15 residues. Trimming stripped 0 bases from V and 8 bases from J, with 13 bases between. The DNA for the CDR3 is TGTGCCACCAGCAGAGATAAGAGGGATGGCGAAAAACTGTTTTTT. Encoded protein: CATSRDKRDGEKLFF.

The rearrangement joins TRBV5-1 to TRBJ2-5; 11 bases are shared with TRBD2. The ends lost 0 bases at V and 5 bases at J; junction bases unmatched: 6. The germline gives CDR1 SGHRS, CDR2 YFSETQ. The CDR3 is 16 residues long. CDR3 bases: TGCGCCAGCAGCTTGGGTAGCGGGGGGGCCGGCGAGACCCAGTACTTC. It translates to CASSLGSGGAGETQYF. The entire variable domain, with the rest obtained from reference TRBV5-1 and TRBJ2-5, is as follows: KAGVTQTPRYLIKTRGQQVTLSCSPISGHRSVSWYQQTPGQGLQFLFEYFSETQRNKGNFPGRFSGRQFSNSRSEMNVSTLELGDSALYLCASSLGSGGAGETQYFGPGTRLLVL.

The rearrangement uses TRBV5-6 and TRBJ2-5; D uncertain. The V gene's germline CDR1 is SGHDT and CDR2 YYEEEE. V was trimmed by 3 bases and J by 7 bases, leaving 10 bases between them. The length of the CDR3 is 12 residues. The CDR3 nucleotides are TGTGCCAGCAGCTCGAGTGTTGGGACCCAGTACTTC. Its protein product is CASSSSVGTQYF.

This chain connects TRBV15 to TRBJ2-7; D uncertain. The CDR3 runs to 14 residues. Germline lookup yields CDR1 LNHNV and CDR2 YYDKDF (reference sequence). Trimming took 0 bases from V and 4 from J, leaving 10 bases between them. The CDR3: CATSREKGLYEQYF. The CDR3, as DNA: TGTGCCACCAGCAGAGAAAAAGGCTTGTACGAGCAGTACTTC.

This clone was seen only a few times. Other DNA sequences of this sample code for an identical CDR3. The rearrangement links TRBV6-5 to TRBJ1-2; 10 nucleotides align to TRBD1. The CDR3 contains 16 residues. The V segment lost 2 bases and the J segment 2 bases; nucleotides outside the gene matches: 5. The V gene's germline CDR1 is MNHEY and CDR2 SVGAGI. The CDR3 spells CASSYVRTGGNYGYTF. The DNA for the CDR3 is TGTGCCAGCAGTTACGTAAGGACAGGGGGAAACTATGGCTACACCTTC.

V and J are TRBV14 and TRBJ2-1; 8 bases fit TRBD2. The V gene's germline CDR1 is SGHDN and CDR2 FVKESK. Unmatched junction bases numbered 2, after V lost 0 bases and J lost 1 base. This CDR3 region has 16 residues. The CDR3 is CASSQDRGGSYNEQFF. CDR3 DNA: TGTGCCAGCAGCCAAGATCGGGGGGGATCCTACAATGAGCAGTTCTTC.

The chain carries TRBV25-1 and TRBJ1-1; 7 nucleotides agree with TRBD1. Germline V gene lookup returns CDR1 MGHDK and CDR2 SYGVNS. This CDR3 has 16 residues. The ends lost 3 bases at V and 11 bases at J; junction bases unmatched: 18. The chain's CDR3 is CASSDSRGHEFQKAFF. The CDR3 coding sequence is TGTGCCAGCAGTGATTCTAGGGGGCACGAGTTCCAAAAGGCTTTCTTT.

This chain joins TRBV28 and TRBJ1-2; no clear D. Germline V gene lookup returns CDR1 MDHEN and CDR2 SYDVKM. The ends were cut back, 2 bases at V and 8 bases at J, with 12 bases in the middle. This CDR3 has 13 residues. The CDR3 region is CASSLRGGRGYTF. CDR3 nucleotides: TGTGCCAGCAGTTTACGGGGTGGTCGCGGCTACACCTTC.

This clone was detected many times. The rearrangement joins TRBV29-1 to TRBJ1-1; D might be TRBD1 (5 bases). V dropped 5 bases and J dropped 0 bases, with 13 bases sitting between them. Germline assignment: CDR1 SQVTM and CDR2 ANQGSEA. The CDR3 is 14 amino acids. The CDR3 DNA reads TGCAGCGTTTCCCCGAGGGGCCTGAACACTGAAGCTTTCTTT. Translating gives CSVSPRGLNTEAFF.

This chain uses TRBV18 with TRBJ1-5; D is ambiguous. Trimming took off 1 base at V and 0 bases at J, with 4 bases between the two ends. The CDR3 is 14 amino acids. CDR1 KGHSH and CDR2 LQKENI come from the germline V gene. CDR3 DNA sequence: TGTGCCAGCTCACCACAGAATAGCAATCAGCCCCAGCATTTT. Translation: CASSPQNSNQPQHF.

V is TRBV2 and J is TRBJ2-2; 7 bases agree with TRBD1. This CDR3 contains 15 residues. Per germline, CDR1 SNHLY and CDR2 FYNNEI. After removal of 6 bases from V and 4 bases from J, the junction contained 8 bases not matched to a gene. The CDR3: CASRNRGLGTGELFF. CDR3 nucleotides: TGTGCCAGCAGAAACAGGGGTCTGGGCACCGGGGAGCTGTTTTTT.

V is TRBV11-2 and J is TRBJ2-1; D may be TRBD2 (7 bases). Germline loops: CDR1 SGHAT, CDR2 FQNNGV. The CDR3 totals 13 residues. V lost 8 bases and J lost 5, with 13 bases in between. CDR3 residues: CASWGGRDNEQFF. DNA for the CDR3: TGTGCCAGCTGGGGGGGCCGAGACAATGAGCAGTTCTTC. The entire variable domain, with the rest obtained from reference TRBV11-2 and TRBJ2-1, is as follows: EAGVAQSPRYKIIEKRQSVAFWCNPISGHATLYWYQQILGQGPKLLIQFQNNGVVDDSQLPKDRFSAERLKGVDSTLKIQPAKLEDSAVYLCASWGGRDNEQFFGPGTRLTVL.

The genes are TRBV29-1 and TRBJ1-2, with D unresolved. V lost 4 bases and J 0 bases, leaving 6 bases between the germline ends. The CDR3 runs 12 residues. Germline CDR1 and CDR2: SQVTM and ANQGSEA. CDR3 residues: CSVVRANYGYTF. Written as DNA, the CDR3 is TGCAGCGTTGTACGGGCTAACTATGGCTACACCTTC.

The chain employs TRBV4-3 and TRBJ2-3; D remains ambiguous. The CDR3 consists of 18 residues. Germline V CDR1 and CDR2: LGHNA, YSLEER. V lost 0 bases to trimming and J lost 7 bases, with 23 bases between them. CDR3 in DNA: TGCGCCAGCAGCCAAGAGCCCAGGACCGACACGCCATGGCATACGCAGTATTTT. Translating it yields CASSQEPRTDTPWHTQYF.

V is TRBV6-1 and J is TRBJ2-1, with D tentatively TRBD1 (5 bases). Germline-derived CDR1 and CDR2 are MNHNS and SASEGT. Trimming removed 5 bases at V and 8 bases at J, with 10 bases between. The CDR3 covers 12 residues. CDR3 sequence: CASSKQGYEQFF. CDR3 bases: TGTGCCAGCAGTAAGCAGGGTTATGAGCAGTTCTTC.

V is TRBV7-2 and J is TRBJ2-5, with TRBD2 matching over 12 bases. Germline lookup yields CDR1 SGHTA and CDR2 FQGNSA. V lost 1 base to trimming and J lost 5 bases; unmatched junction nucleotides: 5. The CDR3 has 16 residues. The CDR3 spells CASSLGASGGAETQYF. In nucleotides, the CDR3 is TGTGCCAGCAGCTTAGGGGCTAGCGGGGGGGCGGAGACCCAGTACTTC.

The chain couples TRBV5-1 to TRBJ2-5; 10 positions match TRBD2. Trimming at V came to 7 bases and at J to 4 bases, leaving 13 bases not matched to a gene. The CDR3 extends over 16 amino acids. The germline CDR1 and CDR2 sequences are SGHRS and YFSETQ. The CDR3 coding sequence is TGCGCCAGCTGCCGGGGAGAGCGGGGGGGCGCAGAGACCCAGTACTTC. Amino acids: CASCRGERGGAETQYF.

This clone was observed a handful of times. The junction and the germline gene differ at one end; a read error may be behind it. This rearrangement joins TRBV7-3 to TRBJ2-7; 7 bases fit TRBD1. CDR1 SGHTA and CDR2 FQGTGA come from the germline V gene. This CDR3 is built from 14 residues. The CDR3 bases are TGTGCCAGCAGCCCCTGGGACAGCTCCAACGAGCAGTACTTC. Translated, it gives CASSPWDSSNEQYF. Full variable domain (remainder filled in from reference TRBV7-3 and TRBJ2-7): GAGVSQTPSNKVTEKGKYVELRCDPISGHTALYWYRQSLGQGPEFLIYFQGTGAADDSGLPNDRFFAVRPEGSVSTLKIQRTERGDSAVYLCASSPWDSSNEQYFGPGTRLTVT.

The CDR3 loop is CSVSLGGRYEQYF. In nucleotides, the CDR3 is TGCAGCGTTTCATTAGGGGGGCGTTACGAGCAGTACTTC. This chain links TRBV29-1 with TRBJ2-7; D is perhaps TRBD1 or TRBD2 (6 bases each). The CDR3 contains 13 residues. V lost 5 bases and J lost 4, with 15 bases in between. Germline-derived CDR1 and CDR2 are SQVTM and ANQGSEA.

The chain has TRBV7-2 and TRBJ2-3, with 8 nucleotides matching TRBD2. The CDR3 spans 14 residues. Germline trimming cut 7 bases from V and 5 bases from J; bases unmatched to any gene: 8. Germline V gives CDR1 SGHTA, CDR2 FQGNSA. The CDR3 sequence: CASNPGGVGDTQYF. CDR3 nucleotides: TGTGCCAGCAACCCCGGGGGGGTGGGAGATACGCAGTATTTT.